These 14 T cell receptor beta chains came from one sample sequenced in a study of blood T cells in healthy people across ages. Then a second PCR, running about 6 to 11 cycles, was carried out with a sample-barcoded 5' primer and a J-beta primer mix. TCRdb analysed the 5' RACE reads with MiXCR anew, one entry per CDR3 protein. The sample has 550,000 to 750,000 distinct CDR3 sequences, more than 20% seen once. The sample was blood. These TCRs come from a man between 70 and 80 years old in good health.

The V call is TRBV18, the J call TRBJ2-2, with a weak D call TRBD1 (6 bases). The germline V gene encodes CDR1 KGHSH and CDR2 LQKENI. The V end was cut by 2 bases, the J end by 3 bases, with 10 bases between. The CDR3 totals 15 residues. CDR3 DNA: TGTGCCAGCTCACCATCACAGGGATACACCGGGGAGCTGTTTTTT. Protein product: CASSPSQGYTGELFF.

This clonotype appeared many times. The CDR3 region is CASSQRVGFHEQYF. The CDR3 DNA reads as TGTGCCAGCAGCCAAAGGGTAGGGTTCCACGAGCAGTACTTC. The J gene is TRBJ2-7, the V gene TRBV14; no clear D. The CDR3 sequence is 14 residues long. Germline V gene sequence: CDR1 SGHDN, CDR2 FVKESK. V lost 2 bases, J lost 5 bases, and 13 bases lay in between. Full variable domain (outside the CDR3, taken from reference TRBV14 and TRBJ2-7): EAGVTQFPSHSVIEKGQTVTLRCDPISGHDNLYWYRRVMGKEIKFLLHFVKESKQDESGMPNNRFLAERTGGTYSTLKVQPAELEDSGVYFCASSQRVGFHEQYFGPGTRLTVT.

The CDR3 loop reads CASSRDSEDTQYF. The CDR3 region has the DNA TGTGCCAGCTCACGGGACAGCGAAGATACGCAGTATTTT. V usage is TRBV18 and J usage is TRBJ2-3, with 7 bases fitting TRBD1. V lost 4 bases to trimming and J lost 5 bases; unmatched junction nucleotides: 3. The CDR3 is made up of 13 amino acids. CDR1 and CDR2 (germline): KGHSH, LQKENI.

The chain is built from TRBV10-3 and TRBJ2-5; the D is unclear. CDR3 length: 14 amino acids. The V gene lost 0 bases and the J gene lost 0 bases, with 5 bases spanning the gap. Germline V gene data show CDR1 as ENHRY and CDR2 as SYGVKD. Here the CDR3 DNA reads TGTGCCATCAGTGAGTCGAGGTACCAAGAGACCCAGTACTTC. Protein sequence: CAISESRYQETQYF.

V and J are TRBV7-2 and TRBJ1-4, with D perhaps matching TRBD1 (6 bases). Germline V gives CDR1 SGHTA, CDR2 FQGNSA. The CDR3 is 17 residues long. Trimming removed 3 bases at V and 0 bases at J, with 14 bases between. The CDR3 protein is CASSFGGQASTNEKLFF. In DNA form, the CDR3 reads TGTGCCAGCAGCTTCGGGGGCCAGGCATCAACTAATGAAAAACTGTTTTTT.

The chain combines TRBV3-1 with TRBJ2-1; possible D gene TRBD1, 6 bases. Trimming pared 1 base from V and 8 bases from J, leaving 15 bases between. There are 15 residues in the CDR3. Germline CDR1 and CDR2: LGHDT and YNNKEL (reference sequence). CDR3 in DNA: TGTGCCAGCAGCCAAGGGGGGCTAATCGGGGATGAGCAGTTCTTC. It encodes CASSQGGLIGDEQFF.

This clonotype was picked up a small number of times. This chain links TRBV10-3 with TRBJ2-7; 8 bases are a match to TRBD1. CDR3 length: 15 residues. V trimming: 4 bases; J trimming: 1 base; junction bases outside the gene matches: 6. Per germline, CDR1 ENHRY and CDR2 SYGVKD. CDR3 sequence reads: CAISAGDRQSYEQYF. In nucleotides, the CDR3 is TGTGCCATCAGTGCTGGGGACAGGCAATCCTACGAGCAGTACTTC.

V usage is TRBV12-3 or TRBV12-4 and J usage is TRBJ2-5; 7 nucleotides agree with TRBD1. The trim removed 5 bases at V and 1 base at J, leaving 4 bases unmatched. The CDR3 extends over 14 amino acids. Here the CDR3 reads CASSRGQAQETQYF. The DNA for the CDR3 is TGTGCCAGCAGTCGCGGACAGGCCCAAGAGACCCAGTACTTC.

This clonotype was counted ten times or more. CDR3 nucleotide sequence: TGTGCCATCAGTGAAGCGACAAACTACGAGCAGTACTTC. Translating it yields CAISEATNYEQYF. The chain links TRBV10-3 to TRBJ2-7, with D unresolved. This CDR3 region has 13 residues. V shed 3 bases and J shed 3 bases, with 9 bases lying between them. Germline CDR1 ENHRY, CDR2 SYGVKD.

The V gene is TRBV29-1, the J gene TRBJ2-1; weak D call: TRBD2 (5 bases). Per the germline V gene, CDR1 is SQVTM and CDR2 is ANQGSEA. CDR3 length: 16 residues. Between the trimmed V and J ends, which lost 3 bases and 3 bases, there was a span of 18 bases. The CDR3 nucleotides read TGCAGCGTTGAGCCTGAACAGCGGCCCCACTACAATGAGCAGTTCTTC. Protein sequence: CSVEPEQRPHYNEQFF.

This chain joins TRBV14 and TRBJ2-5; D is perhaps TRBD2 (6 bases). Trimming removed 4 bases at V and 7 bases at J, with 13 bases between. The germline V gene encodes CDR1 SGHDN and CDR2 FVKESK. The CDR3 is 13 residues long. CDR3 DNA: TGTGCCAGCAGCCCGGGGGATTCTGGGACCCAGTACTTC. Residues: CASSPGDSGTQYF.

This clonotype was counted only a few times. The gene calls are TRBV9 and TRBJ2-7, with 7 positions matching TRBD1. Trimming removed 1 base from V and 2 bases from J; junction bases left unmatched: 9. The CDR3 consists of 16 residues. Germline loops: CDR1 SGDLS, CDR2 YYNGEE. Written as DNA, the CDR3 is TGTGCCAGCAGCGTACAGGCGACAGGGCCCCCCTACGAGCAGTACTTC. Protein: CASSVQATGPPYEQYF.

The chain joins TRBV7-2 to TRBJ2-1; TRBD2 agrees at 9 bases. The CDR3 totals 15 residues. Germline V gives CDR1 SGHTA, CDR2 FQGNSA. Trimming removed 5 bases from V and 4 bases from J; junction bases left unmatched: 6. The CDR3 DNA is TGTGCCAGCAGCCCTCTAGCGGGAAGGTACAATGAGCAGTTCTTC. It yields the protein CASSPLAGRYNEQFF. Filled out from reference TRBV7-2 and TRBJ2-1, the complete variable domain reads GAGVSQSPSNKVTEKGKDVELRCDPISGHTALYWYRQSLGQGLEFLIYFQGNSAPDKSGLPSDRFSAERTGGSVSTLTIQRTQQEDSAVYLCASSPLAGRYNEQFFGPGTRLTVL.

The chain has TRBV6-6 and TRBJ2-1, with 8 bases aligning to TRBD2. V gave up 10 bases and J gave up 2 bases; unmatched junction bases: 13. The germline V gene encodes CDR1 MNHNY and CDR2 SVGAGI (reference sequence). This CDR3 region has 16 residues. The CDR3 loop reads CATTNGGAGPYNEQFF. The CDR3 region has the DNA TGTGCCACGACTAACGGGGGGGCCGGCCCCTACAATGAGCAGTTCTTC.